This TCR beta chain comes out of a study of regulatory T cells in long-lasting Graves disease (dated by TCRdb to 2020 to 2022). Regarding the complete study: Newly diagnosed Graves' disease patients had taken antithyroid drugs for less than 3 months. Peripheral blood TCR sequencing and RNA sequencing compared persistent Graves' disease patients with newly diagnosed Graves' disease patients. A total of approximately 35 samples were covered by TCR sequencing, comprising approximately 13 persistent and about 20 newly diagnosed Graves' disease patients. The study was registered as a clinical trial and conducted in China. Summary of the overall study and its limitations: Because the primary lesion, thyroid tissue, could not be accessed, the study looked at peripheral blood alone. As a limitation, the authors acknowledged that the small sample size may reduce accuracy. Sequencing and analysis were restricted to the TCR beta chain. Persistent patients shared more public clonotypes among themselves (over 2,500) than newly diagnosed patients did (about 900). Persistent Graves' disease patients showed lower TCR Shannon entropy and fewer highly expanded clones than newly diagnosed patients, suggesting clonal expansion.

This clonotype was recorded at least ten times. There is no known antigen for this receptor. Base quality data are lacking; no much larger clone is found one base away. Libraries were made using multiplex PCR. Sequenced using an Illumina HiSeq 4000. To build TCR beta libraries, CDR3 regions were amplified by Arm-PCR using iRepertoire HTBI primers. PCR products were gel purified before sequencing. In the original analysis: Gene usage analysis of CDR3 amino acid clonotypes relied on the roughly 58 TRBV and over 13 TRBJ segments identified across samples. Filtered high-quality paired reads were merged into contigs using COPE and FqMerger. BLAST was used to align contigs to the IMGT TRBV, TRBD and TRBJ reference genes, and CDR3 was defined following IMGT. Any clonotype with a frequency above 0.1% was classified as a highly expanded clone. Shannon entropy was used to measure repertoire diversity, and the Gini coefficient was used to measure V-J evenness. A clonotype was considered public if more than one individual shared it. TCRdb reanalyzed the raw reads on its own, using fastp at Q25 for trimming and MiXCR for clone calling, and kept in-frame beta chains. Entries are consolidated by CDR3 protein sequence, retaining the most common genes and DNA. TCRdb's processing, not the study's, gives the V and J calls here. This sample has 350,000 to 500,000 distinct CDR3 sequences in its table, and about 15% of those were observed once. The ten largest clonotypes hold about a sixth of the sample.

The time point label, read with the paper, signifies: newly diagnosed GD, antithyroid drugs for less than 3 months. RNA was extracted from PBMCs in TRIzol for both TCR sequencing and RNA sequencing. The diagnosis of Graves' disease followed American Thyroid Association guidelines. Patients were recruited from an endocrinology department in Xi'an, China. Each patient gave 7 to 9.5 milliliters of peripheral blood, collected in an EDTA anticoagulant tube. Ficoll Paque Plus density gradient separation was used to isolate PBMCs, and no further T cell sorting was performed. An Agilent 2100 Bioanalyzer and agarose gel were used to check RNA quality, while a NanoDrop 2000 measured RNA concentration. Separately, the same data were catalogued under a study of T cells in Graves' hyperthyroidism and ophthalmopathy. The second study also describes: Stable Graves' hyperthyroidism was defined as no progression to ophthalmopathy during 18 months of follow-up. Hyperthyroidism patients were newly diagnosed, with disease duration under 2 months, and aged 18 to 65 years. The study excluded patients with uncontrolled infections, other autoimmune diseases, pregnancy or lactation. Diagnoses relied on clinical symptoms, serum thyroxine and TRAb, thyroid ultrasound and orbital computed tomography. For the first round of RT-PCR on the TCR CDR3, the HTBI primer set was used together with the Qiagen OneStep RT-PCR kit. Most expanded thyroid clonotypes (frequency above 0.001) were also detected in blood, suggesting blood repertoires may reflect thyroid immune responses. A model built on a 13 V-J signature distinguished ophthalmopathy from stable hyperthyroidism, reaching 85% to 90% sensitivity and approximately 83% specificity in cross-validation and 80%/75% in testing. In validation, progression to ophthalmopathy was predicted by the model with almost 71% sensitivity and nearly 75% specificity, a median of approximately 6.5 months before onset. A discovery cohort of about 95 patients, fewer than 50 with Graves' ophthalmopathy and approximately 57 with stable Graves' hyperthyroidism, was used to find distinguishing TCR V-J signatures. Prospective prediction of ophthalmopathy was tested in an independent validation cohort of 18 to 20 hyperthyroidism patients and 17 patients who later progressed to ophthalmopathy. The 75 to 100 discovery patients were divided at random into training and test sets in a 7:3 ratio. Thyroid tissue and blood T-cell repertoires from roughly six Graves' hyperthyroidism patients were also compared in the study. After sampling, hyperthyroidism patients received methimazole starting at 30 mg daily, and ophthalmopathy patients received high-dose intravenous methylprednisolone. Libraries were constructed in a second round of multiplex PCR, after which size selection and purification were carried out. Paired-end sequencing of the libraries was performed with 100 bp reads on an Illumina HiSeq2000. SOAPnuke was used to process the raw data, removing reads that contained adapters or uncalled bases, had a mean Phred below 15, or lacked an exact match to the constant primer or identifier. COPE v1.2.5 was used to merge high-quality paired reads, and clonotypes were defined as unique nucleotide sequences. MiTCR v1.1 was used to align the clonotypes against IMGT TRBV, TRBD and TRBJ reference segments. Only V-J combinations with frequency above 0.0001, covering approximately 99% of repertoires, were analysed. A TCS score was defined as the ratio of F50 (clonal expansion) to E x V (chaos), with BLOSUM62-based TCRdist applied between CDR3 peptides within each V-J. Welch's t-statistics and random forest reduced around 520 V-J features to some 14, which were used in a naive Bayes classifier (R e1071). Sample size was not statistically predetermined, and blinding of investigators to group allocation was not performed. The paper describes TCR Vbeta CDR3 sequencing of roughly 130 peripheral blood samples, made up of 43 ophthalmopathy patients, 70 to 80 hyperthyroidism patients and about 17 progressor patients.

The TCR sequence derives from a woman aged 50 to 60 with Graves disease. Donor details come from another sample of the same person, matched by shared clones. The specimen was peripheral blood mononuclear cells (PBMCs), collected at new diagnosis, from a patient treated with antithyroid drugs.

The sequenced DNA is TGCGCCAGCAGCAACCGGGACAGAGATAATTCACCCCTCCACTTT. The encoded protein is CASSNRDRDNSPLHF. The chain is encoded by TRBV5-1 joined to TRBJ1-6, with 7 middle bases fitting TRBD1. The germline V gene provides CDR1 SGHRS and CDR2 YFSETQ. V and J are trimmed by 4 bases and 5 bases, and the gene matches miss 6 bases of the junction. There are 15 amino acids in the CDR3, from cysteine to phenylalanine inclusive. Only CDR3 DNA remains: 45 bases, in frame from the first base.